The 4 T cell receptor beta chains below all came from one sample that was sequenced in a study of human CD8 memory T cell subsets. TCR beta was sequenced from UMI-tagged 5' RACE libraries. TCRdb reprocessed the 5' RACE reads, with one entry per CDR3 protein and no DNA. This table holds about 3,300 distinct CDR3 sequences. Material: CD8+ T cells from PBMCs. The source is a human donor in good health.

Here the CDR3 reads CASSYSIWDQTLSTDTQYF. The gene calls are TRBV6-6 and TRBJ2-3. The CDR3 is made up of 19 amino acids. Per the germline V gene, CDR1 is MNHNY and CDR2 is SVGAGI (reference sequence).

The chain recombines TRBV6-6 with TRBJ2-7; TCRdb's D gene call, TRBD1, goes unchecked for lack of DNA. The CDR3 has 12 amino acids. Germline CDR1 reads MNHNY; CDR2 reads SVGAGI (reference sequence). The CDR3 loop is CASGDTPYEQYF.

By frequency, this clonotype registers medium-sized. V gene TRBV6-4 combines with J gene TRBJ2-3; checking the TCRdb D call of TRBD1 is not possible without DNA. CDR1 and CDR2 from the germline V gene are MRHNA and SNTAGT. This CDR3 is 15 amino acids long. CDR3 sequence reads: CASSDSSGATDTQYF.

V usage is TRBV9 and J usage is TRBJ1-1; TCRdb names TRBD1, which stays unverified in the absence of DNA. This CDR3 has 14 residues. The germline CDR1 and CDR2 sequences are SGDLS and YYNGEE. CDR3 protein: CASSVRSQNTEAFF.